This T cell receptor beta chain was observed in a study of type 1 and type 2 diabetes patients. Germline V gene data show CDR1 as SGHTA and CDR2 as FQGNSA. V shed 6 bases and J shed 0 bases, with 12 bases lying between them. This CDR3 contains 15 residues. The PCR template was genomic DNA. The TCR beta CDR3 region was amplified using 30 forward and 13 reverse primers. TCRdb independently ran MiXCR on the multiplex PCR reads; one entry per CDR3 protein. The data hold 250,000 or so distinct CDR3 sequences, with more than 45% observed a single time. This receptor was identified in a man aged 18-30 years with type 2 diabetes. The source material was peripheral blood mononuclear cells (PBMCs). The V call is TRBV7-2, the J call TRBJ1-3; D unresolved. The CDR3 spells CASSLWASSGNTIYF. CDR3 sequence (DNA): TGTGCCAGCAGTTTATGGGCTAGCTCTGGAAACACCATATATTTT.